The 10 T cell receptor beta chains reported below all come from one sample, sequenced in a study of blood T cell repertoires in COVID-19. Assay used: immunoSEQ multiplex PCR; TCRdb lists only in-frame clones, some missing. The sample yields around 190,000 clones, roughly 81% seen once. The sequencing sample was made of peripheral blood. Receptors originate from a woman between 35 and 50 years old with COVID-19, enrolled during active disease.

This chain links TRBV7-9 with TRBJ1-1; a weak D match, TRBD1 (5 bases). Germline V lookup: CDR1 SEHNR, CDR2 FQNEAQ (reference sequence). Trimming pared 5 bases from V and 6 bases from J, leaving 16 bases between. The CDR3 consists of 14 residues. Written as DNA, the CDR3 is TGTGCCAGCAGCCCTGCACTGGAGGGACCTGAAGCTTTCTTT. Translating gives CASSPALEGPEAFF.

In its sample, this clone was seen many times. The chain has TRBV3-1 (or the pseudogene TRBV3-2) and TRBJ1-1; 7 nucleotides match TRBD1. CDR1 and CDR2 (germline): LGHDT, YNNKEL (reference sequence). J was trimmed by 1 base and V by 3 bases; bases with no gene match: 5. This CDR3 has 15 residues. The CDR3 DNA reads TGTGCCAGCAGCCACGAGACAGGGCGGAACACTGAAGCTTTCTTT. This sequence encodes CASSHETGRNTEAFF.

CDR3 residues: CASSQDHRVATNEKLFF. In nucleotides, the CDR3 is TGTGCCAGCAGCCAAGATCACAGGGTTGCAACTAATGAAAAACTGTTTTTT. V is TRBV3-1 (or the pseudogene TRBV3-2) and J is TRBJ1-4; the D gene is possibly TRBD1 (6 bases). Germline loops: CDR1 LGHDT, CDR2 YNNKEL (reference sequence). The CDR3 runs 17 residues. With 0 bases removed from V and 0 bases from J, the gap between germline ends came to 11 bases.

The genes are TRBV7-2 and TRBJ2-1; 8 bases match TRBD2. With 5 bases clipped from V and 4 bases from J, the junction kept 10 bases outside the gene matches. Germline loops: CDR1 SGHTA, CDR2 FQGNSA. The CDR3 covers 16 residues. The CDR3 nucleotides read TGTGCCAGCAGCCCCCCGGGGGGGAGGATTTACAATGAGCAGTTCTTC. It yields the protein CASSPPGGRIYNEQFF.

This clone was seen repeatedly, ten times or more. The chain recombines TRBV6-5 with TRBJ2-5; D is possibly TRBD1 (6 bases). Germline V gene lookup returns CDR1 MNHEY and CDR2 SVGAGI. The CDR3 length is 14 residues. V gave up 0 bases and J gave up 5 bases, with 10 bases separating them. DNA for the CDR3: TGTGCCAGCAGTTACTCGGGGGCCTTGGAGACCCAGTACTTC. Protein: CASSYSGALETQYF.

The chain uses TRBV6-2 or TRBV6-3 and TRBJ1-1; maybe TRBD1 (6 bases). The CDR3 contains 14 residues. Germline loops: CDR1 MNHEY, CDR2 SVGEGT. Trimming took off 3 bases at V and 4 bases at J, with 12 bases between the two ends. The CDR3 DNA reads TGTGCCAGCAGTTATATAGTAGGGGGCACTGAAGCTTTCTTT. This codes for CASSYIVGGTEAFF.

The chain uses TRBV12-3 or TRBV12-4 and TRBJ2-7; D may be TRBD1 (5 bases). V shed 5 bases and J shed 3 bases, with 8 bases lying between them. This CDR3 region has 12 residues. This chain's CDR3 is CASSPDSYEQYF. The CDR3 bases are TGTGCCAGCAGTCCCGACAGCTACGAGCAGTACTTC.

The chain combines TRBV2 with TRBJ1-6, with D possibly TRBD1 on 6 matching bases. CDR1 and CDR2 (germline): SNHLY, FYNNEI. Trimming cost V 6 bases and J 5 bases, with 17 bases left between them. This CDR3 is 16 amino acids long. This chain's CDR3 is CASRKQGALDNSPLHF. For the CDR3, the DNA is TGTGCCAGCAGGAAACAGGGTGCCCTCGATAATTCACCCCTCCACTTT.

The chain joins TRBV29-1 to TRBJ1-1, with D unclear. V gave up 7 bases and J gave up 3 bases, with 12 bases separating them. CDR1 is SQVTM, CDR2 ANQGSEA, per germline. The CDR3 length is 12 residues. The CDR3 loop reads CSAKTGYTEAFF. In DNA, the CDR3 is TGCAGCGCTAAGACGGGGTACACTGAAGCTTTCTTT.

This chain links TRBV29-1 with TRBJ1-2; D is perhaps TRBD1 (6 bases). The germline V and J ends were trimmed by 7 bases and 4 bases, with 19 bases remaining between them. CDR1 SQVTM and CDR2 ANQGSEA come from the germline V gene. CDR3 length: 14 residues. CDR3 protein: CSATGQDGIYGYTF. CDR3 DNA sequence: TGCAGCGCGACAGGTCAAGACGGCATCTATGGCTACACCTTC.